Ten or more counts support the clone carrying this T cell receptor (beta chain). This CDR3 contains 16 residues. Per germline, CDR1 MNHNS and CDR2 SASEGT. The V end was cut by 1 base, the J end by 10 bases, with 17 bases between. The source of the sample is a study of Graves' ophthalmopathy and Graves' hyperthyroidism. Background on the study: Investigators collected peripheral blood at initial diagnosis, before any treatment was given.

Amplification of TCR beta CDR3 regions used RNA transcripts. HTBI primers were employed in first-round RT-PCR, then a second-round multiplex PCR followed. One entry per CDR3 protein results from TCRdb running MiXCR on the multiplex PCR reads. This sample carries around 400,000 distinct CDR3 sequences, under 25% of them seen once, and the ten largest clones take around 3.2%. Patients newly diagnosed with hyperthyroidism, under 2 months' duration, were aged 18 to 65, the study reports. The diagnostic workup employed clinical symptoms, serum thyroxine, TRAb, thyroid ultrasound and orbital computed tomography. It was from about 9.1 ml of fresh peripheral blood that the PBMCs came.

This receptor was identified in a woman aged 18-35 years with stable Graves' hyperthyroidism. V is TRBV6-1 and J is TRBJ1-6, with D possibly being TRBD1 (6 bases). Sequencing input: peripheral blood. CDR3 in DNA: TGTGCCAGCAGTGAAGATATCGGGGGCCTGGAATCACCCCTCCACTTT. Its translation is CASSEDIGGLESPLHF.